Sequencing of this TCR beta chain was carried out in a study of OX40 agonist ivuxolimab in advanced cancers. Overall study results and limits: On average, CD8+ T cells had more expanded clones than CD4+. In the 0.1-3.0 mg/kg groups, partial responders showed among the lowest expansion. Low normalized T-cell clonal expansion was additionally recorded for some nonresponders. At 0.1 to 3.0 mg/kg and by week 6, CD4+ and CD8+ T cells in the blood had expanded clonally.

Turning to this clone: Its antigen remains unknown.

Sequencing used immunoSEQ multiplex PCR; TCRdb keeps in-frame clones, though not all of them. The table lists roughly 80,000 clones, around 85% of them singletons. The V gene end was trimmed by 5 bases and the J gene end by 12 bases; junction bases not matched to a gene: 9. The CDR3 sequence is 13 residues long. The germline gives CDR1 MNHNS, CDR2 SASEGT. The sequence was obtained from an adult with an advanced solid tumor such as melanoma, head and neck, liver or kidney cancer. The sample here was CD4+ or CD8+ T cells sorted from blood, taken in a trial of the OX40 agonist ivuxolimab. The chain employs TRBV6-1 and TRBJ2-4; TRBD2 matches at 8 bases. This chain's CDR3 is CASSPQGLENQYF. The DNA for the CDR3 is TGTGCCAGCAGTCCTCAGGGACTAGAGAATCAGTACTTC.